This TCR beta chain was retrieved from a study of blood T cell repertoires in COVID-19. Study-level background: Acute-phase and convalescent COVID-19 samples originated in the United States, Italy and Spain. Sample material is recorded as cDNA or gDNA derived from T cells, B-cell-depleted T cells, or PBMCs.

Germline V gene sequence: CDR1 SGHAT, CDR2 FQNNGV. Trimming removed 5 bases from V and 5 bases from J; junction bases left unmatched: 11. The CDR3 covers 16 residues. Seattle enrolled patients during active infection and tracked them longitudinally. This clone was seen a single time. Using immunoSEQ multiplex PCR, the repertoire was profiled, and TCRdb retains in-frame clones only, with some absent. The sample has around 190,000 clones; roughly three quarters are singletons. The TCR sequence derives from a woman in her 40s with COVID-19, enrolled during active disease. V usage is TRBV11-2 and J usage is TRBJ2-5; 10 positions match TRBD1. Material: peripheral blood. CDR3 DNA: TGTGCCAGCAGCCTGTGGGGGACAGGGGATTGGGAGACCCAGTACTTC. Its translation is CASSLWGTGDWETQYF.